This TCR beta chain was found in a study of T cells after yellow fever vaccination. TCR cDNA was made by 5'RACE template switching, adding a universal primer site and UMIs. TCRdb itself ran the 5' RACE reads through MiXCR, one entry per CDR3 protein. The data contain 200,000 to 250,000 distinct CDR3 sequences, 6.9% of them singletons. This clonotype was detected a few times. Its target is not known. Findings and limits, study-wide: Clonotypes appearing in both CD4 and CD8 compartments existed, and their share was small. Reappearance after the booster was seen for most primary-vaccination clones, at 95% to 97% CD4 and 88% CD8. Weaker overall was a secondary response that nonetheless peaked faster, on day 5 versus 15.

CDR1 and CDR2 from the germline V gene are WNHNN and SYGVQD (reference sequence). V gave up 0 bases and J gave up 2 bases, with 11 bases separating them. The CDR3 has 16 residues. The sequencing here drew on CD4+ T cells sorted from PBMCs, taken 15 days after the yellow fever booster vaccination. This TCR derives from a man aged 25 to 45 who received the YFV17D yellow fever vaccine. The V and J genes are TRBV10-1 and TRBJ2-1; D gene uncertain. CDR3 DNA: TGCGCCAGCAGTGAGTCGATCACCAGGCCCTACAATGAGCAGTTCTTC. This gives the protein CASSESITRPYNEQFF.